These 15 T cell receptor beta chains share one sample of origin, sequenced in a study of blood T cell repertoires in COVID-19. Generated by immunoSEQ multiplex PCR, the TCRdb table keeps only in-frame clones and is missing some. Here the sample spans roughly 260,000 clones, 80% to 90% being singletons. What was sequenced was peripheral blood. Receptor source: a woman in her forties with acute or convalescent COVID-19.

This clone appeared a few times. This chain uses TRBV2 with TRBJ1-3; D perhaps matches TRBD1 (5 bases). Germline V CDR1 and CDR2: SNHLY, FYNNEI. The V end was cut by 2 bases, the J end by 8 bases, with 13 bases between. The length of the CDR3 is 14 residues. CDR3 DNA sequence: TGTGCCAGCAGTGAACGGCAGGCGGGGGACACCATATATTTT. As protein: CASSERQAGDTIYF.

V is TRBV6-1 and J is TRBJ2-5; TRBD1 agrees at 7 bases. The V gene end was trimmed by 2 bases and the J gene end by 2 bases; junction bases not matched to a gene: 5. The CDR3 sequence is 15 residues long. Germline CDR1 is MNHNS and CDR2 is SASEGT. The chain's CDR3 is CASSEWWGQQETQYF. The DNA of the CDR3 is TGTGCCAGCAGTGAATGGTGGGGACAGCAAGAGACCCAGTACTTC.

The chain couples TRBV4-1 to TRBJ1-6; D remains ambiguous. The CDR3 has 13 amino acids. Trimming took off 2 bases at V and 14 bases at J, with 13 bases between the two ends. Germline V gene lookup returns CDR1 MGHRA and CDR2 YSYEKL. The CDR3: CASSQSFASTLHF. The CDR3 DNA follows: TGCGCCAGCAGCCAATCTTTCGCCTCTACCCTCCACTTT.

The CDR3 nucleotides are TGTGCCAGCAGCTTGACCCCCCAGTGGGAAGCTTTCTTT. It yields the protein CASSLTPQWEAFF. The gene calls are TRBV5-5 and TRBJ1-1; D is uncertain. In germline, CDR1 is SGHKS, CDR2 YYEKEE (reference sequence). The CDR3 is made up of 13 amino acids. Deletions cut 1 base from V and 8 bases from J, with 12 bases between.

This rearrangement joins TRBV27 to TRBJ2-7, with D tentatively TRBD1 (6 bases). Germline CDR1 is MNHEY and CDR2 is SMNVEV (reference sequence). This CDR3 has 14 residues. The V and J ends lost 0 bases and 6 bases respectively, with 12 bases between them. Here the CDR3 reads CASSLSLGAGEQYV. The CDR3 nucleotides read TGTGCCAGCAGTTTATCGTTGGGGGCGGGCGAGCAGTACGTC.

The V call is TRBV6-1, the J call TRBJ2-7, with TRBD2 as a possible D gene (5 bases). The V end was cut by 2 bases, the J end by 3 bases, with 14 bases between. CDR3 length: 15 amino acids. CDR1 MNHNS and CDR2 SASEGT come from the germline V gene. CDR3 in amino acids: CASSESWTEGYEQYV. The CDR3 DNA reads TGTGCCAGCAGTGAAAGTTGGACTGAAGGCTACGAGCAGTACGTC.

The CDR3 region is CASSLYRYSNQPQHF. DNA of the CDR3: TGTGCCAGCAGCCTGTACAGATATAGCAATCAGCCCCAGCATTTT. V usage is TRBV5-6 and J usage is TRBJ1-5, with no clear D. V lost 4 bases to trimming and J lost 0 bases, with 11 bases between them. CDR3 length equals 15 residues. Germline values: CDR1 SGHDT, CDR2 YYEEEE.

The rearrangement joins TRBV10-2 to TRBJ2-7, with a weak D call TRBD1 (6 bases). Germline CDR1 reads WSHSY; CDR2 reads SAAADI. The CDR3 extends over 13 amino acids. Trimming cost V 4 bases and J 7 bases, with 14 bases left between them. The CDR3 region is CASSVNRVGEQYV. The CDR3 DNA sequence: TGCGCCAGCAGTGTCAACAGGGTCGGGGAGCAGTACGTC.

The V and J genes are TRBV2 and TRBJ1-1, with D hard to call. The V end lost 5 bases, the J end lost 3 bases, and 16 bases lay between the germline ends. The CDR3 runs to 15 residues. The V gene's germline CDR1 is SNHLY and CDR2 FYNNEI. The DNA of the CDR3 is TGTGCCAGCAGTCCCCAATACGGGGAATACACTGAAGCTTTCTTT. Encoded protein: CASSPQYGEYTEAFF.

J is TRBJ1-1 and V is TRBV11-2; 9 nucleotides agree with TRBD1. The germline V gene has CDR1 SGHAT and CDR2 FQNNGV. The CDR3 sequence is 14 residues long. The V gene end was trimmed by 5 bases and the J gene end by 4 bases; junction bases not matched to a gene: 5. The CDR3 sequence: CASSPRQGVTEAFF. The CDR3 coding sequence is TGTGCCAGCAGCCCGAGACAGGGGGTCACTGAAGCTTTCTTT. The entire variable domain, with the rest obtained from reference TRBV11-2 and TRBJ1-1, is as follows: EAGVAQSPRYKIIEKRQSVAFWCNPISGHATLYWYQQILGQGPKLLIQFQNNGVVDDSQLPKDRFSAERLKGVDSTLKIQPAKLEDSAVYLCASSPRQGVTEAFFGQGTRLTVV.

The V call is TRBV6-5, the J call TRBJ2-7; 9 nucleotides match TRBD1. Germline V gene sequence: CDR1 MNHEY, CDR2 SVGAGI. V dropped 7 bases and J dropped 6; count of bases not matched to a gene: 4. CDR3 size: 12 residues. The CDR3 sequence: CASKQGAVEQYV. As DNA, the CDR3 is TGTGCCAGCAAACAGGGGGCTGTCGAGCAGTACGTC.

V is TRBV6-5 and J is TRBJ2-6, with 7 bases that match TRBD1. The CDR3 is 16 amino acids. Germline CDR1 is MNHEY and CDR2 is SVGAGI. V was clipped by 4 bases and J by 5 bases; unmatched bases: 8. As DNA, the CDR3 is TGTGCCAGCAGTTCTTACAGGGGCCTAAGGGCCAACGTCCTGACTTTC. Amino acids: CASSSYRGLRANVLTF.

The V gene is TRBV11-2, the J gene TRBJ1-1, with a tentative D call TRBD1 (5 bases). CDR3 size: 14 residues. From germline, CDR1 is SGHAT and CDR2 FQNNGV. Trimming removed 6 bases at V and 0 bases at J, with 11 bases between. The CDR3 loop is CASRGLVMNTEAFF. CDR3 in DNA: TGTGCCAGCAGGGGGCTGGTTATGAACACTGAAGCTTTCTTT.

CDR3 DNA sequence: TGCGCCAGCAGCTTGGGGGAGACAGGAATGGACACTGAAGCTTTCTTT. Amino acid sequence: CASSLGETGMDTEAFF. The V call is TRBV5-1, the J call TRBJ1-1, with a weak D call TRBD1 (6 bases). The germline V gene has CDR1 SGHRS and CDR2 YFSETQ. The CDR3 sequence is 16 residues long. The ends were cut back, 0 bases at V and 3 bases at J, with 15 bases in the middle.

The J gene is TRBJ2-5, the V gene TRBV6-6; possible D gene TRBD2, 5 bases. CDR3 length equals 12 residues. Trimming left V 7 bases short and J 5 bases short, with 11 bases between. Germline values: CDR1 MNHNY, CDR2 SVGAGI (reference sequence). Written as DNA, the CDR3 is TGTGCCAGCAATATTCGAGGGGAGACCCAGTACTTC. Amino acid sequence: CASNIRGETQYF.